This is a list of T cell receptor beta chains from one sample in a study of cytomegalovirus exposure and HLA in healthy donors. Clones were read by immunoSEQ multiplex PCR, and TCRdb kept only the in-frame ones, dropping some. The sample spans about 130,000 clones; the ten largest clones claim around 2.7%. The sequencing sample was made of PBMCs. The receptors originated from a man younger than 40 in good health and CMV-seronegative. Each CDR3 is given with its conserved first and last residue. The order of the fields is J gene, V gene, D gene, CDR3 DNA, CDR3 protein. A D gene is named only where the DNA matches it firmly.

J: TRBJ1-5
V: TRBV11-2
D: .
DNA: TGTGCCAGCAGCTTAGATCAACAGCCCAATCAGCCCCAGCATTTT
CDR3: CASSLDQQPNQPQHF

J: TRBJ1-1
V: TRBV18
D: .
DNA: TGTGCCAGCTCACCACGACAGAACACTGAAGCTTTCTTT
CDR3: CASSPRQNTEAFF

J: TRBJ2-1
V: TRBV4-2
D: TRBD2
DNA: TGTGCCAGCAGCCAAGAGGCAACTAGCGGGAGCAATGAGCAGTTCTTC
CDR3: CASSQEATSGSNEQFF

J: TRBJ1-5
V: TRBV7-2
D: TRBD1
DNA: TGTGCCAGCAGTTTGTCTACAGGGGCCGATCAGCCCCAGCATTTT
CDR3: CASSLSTGADQPQHF

J: TRBJ2-2
V: TRBV7-9
D: .
DNA: TGTGCCAGCACCTCGCTCGAAGCGGGCCGCGGGGAGCTGTTTTTT
CDR3: CASTSLEAGRGELFF

J: TRBJ1-1
V: TRBV27
D: TRBD1
DNA: TGTGCCAGCAGTTTCACCACAGGGGGCACTGAAGCTTTCTTT
CDR3: CASSFTTGGTEAFF

J: TRBJ2-5
V: TRBV5-1
D: TRBD2
DNA: TGCGCCAGCAGCCCCGCTAGCGGGAGGGCCCGGGAGACCCAGTACTTC
CDR3: CASSPASGRARETQYF

J: TRBJ2-7
V: TRBV7-2
D: .
DNA: TGTGCCAGCAGCTTACGCTCCGGGACCTACGAGCAGTACTTC
CDR3: CASSLRSGTYEQYF

J: TRBJ2-7
V: TRBV29-1
D: .
DNA: TGCAGCGTTCAAATGACATACGAGCAGTACTTC
CDR3: CSVQMTYEQYF

J: TRBJ2-3
V: TRBV5-1
D: TRBD2
DNA: TGCGCCAGCAGCATCTACCGACTAGCGGTCTTCACAGATACGCAGTATTTT
CDR3: CASSIYRLAVFTDTQYF

J: TRBJ1-4
V: TRBV6-5
D: .
DNA: TGTGCCAGCAGTCGCCTCGGGGACACCGAGGTCTTT
CDR3: CASSRLGDTEVF

J: TRBJ1-2
V: TRBV29-1
D: .
DNA: TGCAGCGTTGGGGGGGGGTCTGGCTATGGCTACACCTTC
CDR3: CSVGGGSGYGYTF

J: TRBJ1-5
V: TRBV9
D: TRBD1
DNA: TGTGCCAGCAGCGCCGGGACAGCCCATCAGCCCCAGCATTTT
CDR3: CASSAGTAHQPQHF

J: TRBJ2-5
V: TRBV28
D: TRBD2
DNA: TGTGCCAGCAGTTTAAGCCTAGCGGGCTATTCCGGGGAGACCCAGTACTTC
CDR3: CASSLSLAGYSGETQYF

J: TRBJ2-1
V: TRBV7-9
D: TRBD2
DNA: TGTGCCAGCAGCTTAGGGAGGACTAGCGGGGAATACAATGAGCAGTTCTTC
CDR3: CASSLGRTSGEYNEQFF

J: TRBJ2-7
V: TRBV7-2
D: .
DNA: TGTGCCAGCAGCTTACGTCAGGGCTCCTACGAGCAGTACTTC
CDR3: CASSLRQGSYEQYF

J: TRBJ1-4
V: TRBV6-5
D: TRBD1
DNA: TGTGCCAGCAGTTCAGACAGGGTGACTAATGAAAAACTGTTTTTT
CDR3: CASSSDRVTNEKLFF

J: TRBJ1-4
V: TRBV11-2
D: .
DNA: TGTGCCAGCAGCTTACGGGGGTTTTATGAAAAACTGTTTTTT
CDR3: CASSLRGFYEKLFF

J: TRBJ2-1
V: TRBV7-9
D: TRBD2
DNA: TGTGCCAGCAGCCCCGGACTAGCGCTAGACAATGAGCAGTTCTTC
CDR3: CASSPGLALDNEQFF

J: TRBJ2-5
V: TRBV7-7
D: TRBD1
DNA: TGTGCTAGCAGCTTCGACAGGGCCCAAGAGACCCAGTACTTC
CDR3: CASSFDRAQETQYF

J: TRBJ1-1
V: TRBV18
D: .
DNA: TGTGCCAGCTCACTTATCGGGGGGAACACTGAAGCTTTCTTT
CDR3: CASSLIGGNTEAFF

J: TRBJ1-4
V: TRBV30
D: .
DNA: TGTGCCTGGAGTGTAGGGCAGGGACTCCTGTTTTTT
CDR3: CAWSVGQGLLFF

J: TRBJ2-7
V: TRBV27
D: TRBD2
DNA: TGTGCCAGCAGGACTAGCGGCTTCTCCTACGAGCAGTACTTC
CDR3: CASRTSGFSYEQYF

J: TRBJ1-2
V: TRBV27
D: .
DNA: TGTGCCAGCAGTGAGCGGGGGTGGGATGGCTACACCTTC
CDR3: CASSERGWDGYTF

J: TRBJ1-1
V: TRBV11-2
D: .
DNA: TGTGCCAGCAGTCCGGTGTTGAACACTGAAGCTTTCTTT
CDR3: CASSPVLNTEAFF

J: TRBJ1-2
V: TRBV27
D: TRBD1
DNA: TGTGCCTCCAAAGGGGGACAGCCGACTATAAACTATGGCTACACCTTC
CDR3: CASKGGQPTINYGYTF

J: TRBJ2-4
V: TRBV7-2
D: TRBD2
DNA: TGTGCCAGCAGCATGGGGGGGTTGAACATTCAGTACTTC
CDR3: CASSMGGLNIQYF

J: TRBJ2-7
V: TRBV10-3
D: TRBD2
DNA: TGTGCCATCAGCCTGGGACTAGCGGGATCCCACGAGCAGTACTTC
CDR3: CAISLGLAGSHEQYF

J: TRBJ2-3
V: TRBV6-5
D: TRBD2
DNA: TGTGCCAGCAGTTACGGGGGACTAGCGGGCGCGGATACGCAGTATTTT
CDR3: CASSYGGLAGADTQYF

J: TRBJ2-1
V: TRBV6-6
D: .
DNA: TGTGCCACCGGGTCGGGTGAGCAGTTCTTC
CDR3: CATGSGEQFF

J: TRBJ2-3
V: TRBV7-2
D: TRBD2
DNA: TGTGCCAGCAGCGTAACTAGCGGGAGCTTCACAGATACGCAGTATTTT
CDR3: CASSVTSGSFTDTQYF

J: TRBJ2-5
V: TRBV9
D: .
DNA: TGTGCCAGCAGCGTAGTAGGAGGAGCCGAGACCCAGTACTTC
CDR3: CASSVVGGAETQYF

J: TRBJ1-1
V: TRBV18
D: .
DNA: TGTGCCAGCTCACCACGGACAGAGAACACTGAAGCTTTCTTT
CDR3: CASSPRTENTEAFF

J: TRBJ1-1
V: TRBV11-2
D: .
DNA: TGTGCCAGCAGCTTAGCTTCGGGGGCTGAAGCTTTCTTT
CDR3: CASSLASGAEAFF

J: TRBJ1-2
V: TRBV5-6
D: .
DNA: TGTGCCAGCAGCTTTATCAGGAAAAACTATGGCTACACCTTC
CDR3: CASSFIRKNYGYTF

J: TRBJ2-3
V: TRBV4-3
D: .
DNA: TGCGCCAGCAGCCAAGAGGCTAGCACAGATACGCAGTATTTT
CDR3: CASSQEASTDTQYF

J: TRBJ1-2
V: TRBV30
D: .
DNA: TGTGCCTGGAGTCCCACGGGACTTGGCTACACCTTC
CDR3: CAWSPTGLGYTF

J: TRBJ1-4
V: TRBV2
D: TRBD1
DNA: TGTGCCAGCAGAGCGGGACAGGGAGTTGAAAAACTGTTTTTT
CDR3: CASRAGQGVEKLFF

J: TRBJ2-2
V: TRBV7-2
D: .
DNA: TGTGCCAGCAGCTCCTCCCTGGGCTCCGGGGAGCTGTTTTTT
CDR3: CASSSSLGSGELFF

J: TRBJ2-1
V: TRBV27
D: .
DNA: TGTGCCAGCAGTTTTGAAGCCCCTTTGGACAATGAGCAGTTCTTC
CDR3: CASSFEAPLDNEQFF

J: TRBJ2-7
V: TRBV18
D: .
DNA: TGTGCCAGCTCACCGGGCGGACAAGTGCGTGGGGAGCAGTACTTC
CDR3: CASSPGGQVRGEQYF

J: TRBJ2-1
V: TRBV7-9
D: TRBD1
DNA: TGTGCCAGCAGCTTAGGACAGGGGGCGTACAATGAGCAGTTCTTC
CDR3: CASSLGQGAYNEQFF

J: TRBJ1-4
V: TRBV15
D: .
DNA: TGTGCCACCAGCAGAGCCTATGGGACTAACGAAAAACTGTTTTTT
CDR3: CATSRAYGTNEKLFF

J: TRBJ2-1
V: TRBV7-2
D: TRBD2
DNA: TGTGCCAGCAGCTTGACTAGCGGAACCTACAATGAGCAGTTCTTC
CDR3: CASSLTSGTYNEQFF

J: TRBJ2-1
V: TRBV11-2
D: .
DNA: TGTGCCAGCAGCTTAGATACGGGGGTTCAGCAGTTCTTC
CDR3: CASSLDTGVQQFF